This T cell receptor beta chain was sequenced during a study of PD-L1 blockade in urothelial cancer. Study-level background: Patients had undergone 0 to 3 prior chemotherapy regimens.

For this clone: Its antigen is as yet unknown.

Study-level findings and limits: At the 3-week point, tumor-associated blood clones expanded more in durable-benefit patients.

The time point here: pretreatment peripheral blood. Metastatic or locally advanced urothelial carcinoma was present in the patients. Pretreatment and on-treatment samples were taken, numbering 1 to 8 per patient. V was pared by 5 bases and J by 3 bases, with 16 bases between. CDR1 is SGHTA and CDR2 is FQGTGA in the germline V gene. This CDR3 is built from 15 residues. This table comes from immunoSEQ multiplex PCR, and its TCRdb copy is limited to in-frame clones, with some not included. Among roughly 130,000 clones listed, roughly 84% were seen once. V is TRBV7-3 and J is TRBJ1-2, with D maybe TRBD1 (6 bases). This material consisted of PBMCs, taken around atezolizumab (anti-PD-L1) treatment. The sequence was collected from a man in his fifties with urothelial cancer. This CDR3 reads CASSLVGGQYYGYTF. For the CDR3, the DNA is TGTGCCAGCAGCCTCGTCGGGGGGCAGTACTATGGCTACACCTTC.